This TCR beta chain was found in a study of cytotoxic CD8 clonotypes in ibrutinib-treated CLL. Study background: The patients comprised some twelve relapsed/refractory and about 15 treatment-naive cases, around 18 IGHV unmutated.

As to this clone: Antigen specificity is unknown.

Libraries were prepared by immunoSEQ multiplex PCR; TCRdb keeps only in-frame clonotypes and omits some of them. The table lists some 150,000 clones, 70% to 80% of them singletons. The study's findings and limits: Public clonotypes were uncommon and contracted or stayed stable on treatment.

The J segment lost 3 bases and the V segment lost 1 base, leaving 5 bases of the junction unmatched. This CDR3 is 16 amino acids long. Germline CDR1 reads SEHNR; CDR2 reads FQNEAQ (reference sequence). This sample comprised PBMCs, obtained after 12 months of ibrutinib treatment. The genes are TRBV7-9 and TRBJ2-3; 9 nucleotides align to TRBD2. The receptor comes from a human donor with chronic lymphocytic leukemia. The CDR3 sequence: CASSLGLAGKTDTQYF. CDR3 DNA: TGTGCCAGCAGCTTAGGGCTAGCGGGAAAAACAGATACGCAGTATTTT.